This T cell receptor beta chain was captured by sequencing in a study of T cells in Graves' hyperthyroidism and ophthalmopathy. A remark on this clonotype: No antigen is known for it. Possible read error: a much larger clone is one base away.

TCR beta CDR3 sequences were amplified from RNA transcripts. HTBI primers drove first-round RT-PCR of the TCR CDR3. In TCRdb, the multiplex PCR reads were re-called with MiXCR into one record per CDR3 protein. The sample carries around 600,000 distinct CDR3 sequences, roughly 15% recorded once. Whole-study findings and limits: Expanded thyroid clonotypes (above 0.001) were mostly also found in blood.

The TCR was taken from a woman in her 50s with Graves' ophthalmopathy. The sample taken for sequencing was blood.

The CDR3 spells CASSLYGQTNRPQHF. The CDR3 DNA reads as TGTGCCAGCAGCTTATATGGACAGACAAATCGGCCCCAGCATTTT. The rearrangement links TRBV7-3 to TRBJ1-5; TRBD1 might be the D (6 bases). The CDR3 loop spans 15 amino acids. Germline V gene lookup returns CDR1 SGHTA and CDR2 FQGTGA. Combining the CDR3 with reference TRBV7-3 and TRBJ1-5 gives the whole variable domain GAGVSQTPSNKVTEKGKYVELRCDPISGHTALYWYRQSLGQGPEFLIYFQGTGAADDSGLPNDRFFAVRPEGSVSTLKIQRTERGDSAVYLCASSLYGQTNRPQHFGDGTRLSIL.